The sequence of this TCR beta chain was determined in a study of beta chain features in type 1 diabetes. Whole-study findings and limits: Whatever favoring of shorter templates PCR might show would apply equally to patients and controls. The naive, central memory and Treg TCRB repertoires looked more alike in patients than they did in healthy donors. In every one of the four CD4+ subsets, TCRB CDR3s were moderately but significantly shorter in Type 1 diabetes patients.

This clone has just a few counts. The antigen remains unidentified. Reverse transcribing all isolated RNA meant expressed TCRB transcripts were sequenced. TCRdb keeps only in-frame clones here, not all; method: immunoSEQ multiplex PCR. The sample includes 200,000 to 250,000 clones, roughly 15% of them seen just once. Without exception, sorted populations had purity beyond 95%. This CDR3 comprises 17 residues. V was cut by 1 base and J by 5 bases, with 21 bases left in between. The germline V gene encodes CDR1 SGHTA and CDR2 FQGNSA. The sample was naive CD4+ T cells from blood. The TCR comes from a woman aged 40 to 50 in good health. This chain uses TRBV7-2 with TRBJ2-7; D is uncertain. The DNA of the CDR3 is TGTGCCAGCAGCTTAGTAATGAGTCAAGCCCAATTAAACGAGCAGTACTTC. As protein: CASSLVMSQAQLNEQYF.